These T cell receptor beta chains were read from a single sample in a study of Ad26.COV2.S vaccination and SARS-CoV-2 variants. Some clones are missing from TCRdb's copy, which holds only in-frame ones; the method was immunoSEQ multiplex PCR. Seen here are 500,000 or so clones, around 88% observed once, and the top ten hold around 13%. The specimen was peripheral blood, collected in a trial of Ad26.COV2.S vaccine versus placebo. The receptors shown here come from a person between 18 and 65 years old who received the Ad26.COV2.S COVID-19 vaccine or a placebo. Each CDR3 is given with its conserved first and last residue. Only some rows state a clone size, as once, few, many or a class for expanded clones.

v_call: TRBV30
clone_size: -
cdr3_aa: CAWSWGRGNEQFF

v_call: TRBV27
clone_size: -
cdr3_aa: CASSLGGNNEKLFF

v_call: TRBV29-1
clone_size: -
cdr3_aa: CSAGTGGEKLFF

v_call: TRBV4-3
clone_size: -
cdr3_aa: CASSQIGQANTEAFF

v_call: TRBV9
clone_size: few
cdr3_aa: CASSVGGPTGELFF

v_call: TRBV5-1
clone_size: -
cdr3_aa: CASSLGSRTENTEAFF

v_call: TRBV7-6
clone_size: -
cdr3_aa: CASSLVPGPNYGYTF

v_call: TRBV24-1
clone_size: -
cdr3_aa: CATSDPTGDYGYTF

v_call: TRBV29-1
clone_size: few
cdr3_aa: CSVGLANSIQYF

v_call: TRBV5-6
clone_size: -
cdr3_aa: CASSAKQQLYTEAFF

v_call: TRBV7-2
clone_size: -
cdr3_aa: CASEGGAGGTSEQFF

v_call: TRBV5-6
clone_size: -
cdr3_aa: CASSRRTSGEETQYF

v_call: TRBV28
clone_size: -
cdr3_aa: CASSPRLRTGELFF

v_call: TRBV6-5
clone_size: -
cdr3_aa: CASSYRLAVPYEQYF

v_call: TRBV6-5
clone_size: -
cdr3_aa: CASNKESGEQYF

v_call: TRBV5-6
clone_size: -
cdr3_aa: CASSIPGQGSYEQYF

v_call: TRBV19
clone_size: -
cdr3_aa: CASSTPGGTYNEQFF

v_call: TRBV30
clone_size: -
cdr3_aa: CAWSKPGEETQYF

v_call: TRBV9
clone_size: -
cdr3_aa: CARSPLGQGHPGNTIYF

v_call: TRBV27
clone_size: -
cdr3_aa: CASSLQGSNQPQHF

v_call: TRBV18
clone_size: -
cdr3_aa: CASSPGTAGNIQYF

v_call: TRBV7-9
clone_size: -
cdr3_aa: CASSLRETSEETQYF

v_call: TRBV25-1
clone_size: -
cdr3_aa: CASSRSGTNTGELFF

v_call: TRBV5-4
clone_size: -
cdr3_aa: CASTSTGDSYEQYF

v_call: TRBV28
clone_size: -
cdr3_aa: CASSAPGGAGVETQYF

v_call: TRBV6-5
clone_size: -
cdr3_aa: CASSLQGPYTEAFF

v_call: TRBV7-2
clone_size: once
cdr3_aa: CASSPTGVEQYF

v_call: TRBV19
clone_size: -
cdr3_aa: CASSIVGLAGNEQFF

v_call: TRBV30
clone_size: -
cdr3_aa: CAWMRGPGTTTEAFF

v_call: TRBV14
clone_size: -
cdr3_aa: CASSAPENSGRAEEQFF

v_call: TRBV6-5
clone_size: -
cdr3_aa: CASRGPTYEQYF

v_call: TRBV24-1
clone_size: -
cdr3_aa: CATTSATGELFF

v_call: TRBV11-2
clone_size: -
cdr3_aa: CASSLGVRGQGGNTIYF

v_call: TRBV5-4
clone_size: -
cdr3_aa: CASSLIAGVGETQYF

v_call: TRBV30
clone_size: once
cdr3_aa: CAWRLNTEAFF

v_call: TRBV18
clone_size: -
cdr3_aa: CASSLTAVQSGYTF

v_call: TRBV3-1/TRBV3-2
clone_size: -
cdr3_aa: CASRAGENSPLHF

v_call: TRBV7-9
clone_size: few
cdr3_aa: CASSLVGRYGYTF

v_call: TRBV7-8
clone_size: -
cdr3_aa: CASSPHGYANTGELFF

v_call: TRBV28
clone_size: -
cdr3_aa: CASLNSGTVRNEQFF

v_call: TRBV4-2
clone_size: few
cdr3_aa: CASSQAGGVGEKLFF

v_call: TRBV6-2/TRBV6-3
clone_size: -
cdr3_aa: CASSPGAHEQYF

v_call: TRBV2
clone_size: -
cdr3_aa: CASTRDPGPNSPLHF

v_call: TRBV28
clone_size: -
cdr3_aa: CASSNSRRDPYGYTF

v_call: TRBV21-1
clone_size: -
cdr3_aa: CASRTGVAEAFF

v_call: TRBV19
clone_size: -
cdr3_aa: CAAERGSTGELFF

v_call: TRBV11-3
clone_size: -
cdr3_aa: CASSLYRGKRNTEAFF

v_call: TRBV2
clone_size: few
cdr3_aa: CASGGSGSGQETQYF

v_call: TRBV28
clone_size: -
cdr3_aa: CASGLDRGDYGYTF

v_call: TRBV27
clone_size: -
cdr3_aa: CASSLAATGQVATGF

v_call: TRBV7-2
clone_size: once
cdr3_aa: CASSIRTKLIQETQYF

v_call: TRBV5-1
clone_size: -
cdr3_aa: CASSFGRETTQETQYF

v_call: TRBV7-2
clone_size: -
cdr3_aa: CASSSDVWREQYF

v_call: TRBV9
clone_size: -
cdr3_aa: CASSSGAGNTIYF

v_call: TRBV5-1
clone_size: -
cdr3_aa: CASSPSGGLQGYTF